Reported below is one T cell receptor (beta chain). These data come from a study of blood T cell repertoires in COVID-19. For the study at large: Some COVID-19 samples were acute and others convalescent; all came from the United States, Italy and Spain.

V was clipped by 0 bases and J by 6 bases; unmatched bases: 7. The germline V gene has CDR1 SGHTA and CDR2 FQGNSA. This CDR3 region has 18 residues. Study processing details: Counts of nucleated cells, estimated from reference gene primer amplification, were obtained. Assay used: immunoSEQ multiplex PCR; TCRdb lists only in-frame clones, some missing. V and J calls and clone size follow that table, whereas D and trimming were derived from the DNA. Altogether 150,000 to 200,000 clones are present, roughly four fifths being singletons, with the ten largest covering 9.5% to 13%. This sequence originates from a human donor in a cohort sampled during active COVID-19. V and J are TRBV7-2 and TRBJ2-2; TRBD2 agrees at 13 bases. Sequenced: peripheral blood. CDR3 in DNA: TGTGCCAGCAGCTTAGCGCTTTGGACTAGCGGGAGTTCCGGGGAGCTGTTTTTT. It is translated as CASSLALWTSGSSGELFF.